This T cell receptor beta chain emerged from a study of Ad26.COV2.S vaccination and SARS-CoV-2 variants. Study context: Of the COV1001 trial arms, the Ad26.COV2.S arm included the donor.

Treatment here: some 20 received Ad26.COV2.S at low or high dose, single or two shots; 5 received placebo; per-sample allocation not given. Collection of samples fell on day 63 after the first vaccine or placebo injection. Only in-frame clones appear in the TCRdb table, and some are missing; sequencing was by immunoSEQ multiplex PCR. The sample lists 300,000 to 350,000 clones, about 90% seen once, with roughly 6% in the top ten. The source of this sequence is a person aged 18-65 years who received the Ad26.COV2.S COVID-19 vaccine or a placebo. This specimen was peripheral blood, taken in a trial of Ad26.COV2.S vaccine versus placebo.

The CDR3 here is CASSQDSHGYTF. In DNA, the CDR3 is TGTGCCAGCAGTCAGGACAGTCACGGCTACACCTTC. The chain combines TRBV6-2 or TRBV6-3 with TRBJ1-2; D is perhaps TRBD1 (6 bases). CDR1 is MNHEY, CDR2 SVGEGT, per germline. Trimming left V 5 bases short and J 8 bases short, with 12 bases between. CDR3 length: 12 residues.